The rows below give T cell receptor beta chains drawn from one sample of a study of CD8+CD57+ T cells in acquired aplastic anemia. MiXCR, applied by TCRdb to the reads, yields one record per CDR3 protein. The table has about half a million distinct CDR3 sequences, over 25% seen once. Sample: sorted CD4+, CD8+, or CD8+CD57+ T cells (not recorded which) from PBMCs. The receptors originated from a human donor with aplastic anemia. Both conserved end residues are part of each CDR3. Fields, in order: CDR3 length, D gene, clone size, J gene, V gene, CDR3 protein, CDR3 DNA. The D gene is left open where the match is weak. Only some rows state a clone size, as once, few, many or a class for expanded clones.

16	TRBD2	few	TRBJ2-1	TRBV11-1	CASSLAGLAGGNEQFF	TGTGCCAGCAGCTTAGCCGGACTAGCGGGGGGCAATGAGCAGTTCTTC
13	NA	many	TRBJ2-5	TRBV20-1	CSARFGSQETQYF	TGCAGTGCTAGGTTCGGATCCCAAGAGACCCAGTACTTC
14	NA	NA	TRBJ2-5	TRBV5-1	CASTVLGIQETQYF	TGCGCCAGCACCGTACTGGGAATCCAAGAGACCCAGTACTTC
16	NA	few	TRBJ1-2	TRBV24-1	CATSDQRREENYGYTF	TGTGCCACCAGTGACCAACGGAGGGAGGAAAACTATGGCTACACCTTC
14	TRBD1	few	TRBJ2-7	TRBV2	CASSPRQGSNEQYF	TGTGCCAGCTCACCCCGACAGGGGAGCAACGAGCAGTACTTC
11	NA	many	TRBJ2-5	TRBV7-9	CASSSQETQYF	TGTGCCAGCAGCTCGCAAGAGACCCAGTACTTC
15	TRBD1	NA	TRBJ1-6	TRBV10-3	CASRLDRGRNSPLHF	TGTGCCAGCAGATTAGACAGGGGGCGGAATTCACCCCTCCACTTT
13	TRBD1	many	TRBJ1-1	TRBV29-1	CSVRTGDWTEAFF	TGCAGCGTGAGGACAGGGGATTGGACTGAAGCTTTCTTT
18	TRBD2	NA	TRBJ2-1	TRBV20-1	CSATTGLAGNSTYNEQFF	TGCAGTGCCACAACTGGACTAGCGGGGAACTCGACCTACAATGAGCAGTTCTTC
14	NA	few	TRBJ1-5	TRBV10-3	CASSRGVRGQPQHF	TGTGCCAGCTCACGTGGGGTCAGGGGTCAGCCCCAGCATTTT
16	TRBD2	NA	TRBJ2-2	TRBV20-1	CSARPRGGLVTGELFF	TGCAGTGCTAGACCCCGGGGGGGGTTAGTCACCGGGGAGCTGTTTTTT
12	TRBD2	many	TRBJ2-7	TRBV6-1	CASEAGSYEQYF	TGTGCCAGCGAAGCGGGGTCCTACGAGCAGTACTTC
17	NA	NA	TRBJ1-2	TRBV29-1	CSVEDPLNPGVGYGYTF	TGCAGCGTTGAAGATCCGTTAAACCCGGGGGTCGGTTATGGCTACACCTTC
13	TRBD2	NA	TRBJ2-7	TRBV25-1	CASSEAGSGELYF	TGTGCCAGCAGTGAAGCAGGGAGCGGGGAGCTGTACTTC
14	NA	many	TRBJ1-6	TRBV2	CASRVQVGDSPLHF	TGTGCCAGCAGAGTACAGGTAGGGGATTCACCCCTCCACTTT
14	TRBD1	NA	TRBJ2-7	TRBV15	CATSRGQGRYEQYF	TGTGCCACCAGCAGAGGACAGGGTCGATACGAGCAGTACTTC
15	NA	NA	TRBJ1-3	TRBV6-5	CASSSALGSGNTIYF	TGTGCCAGCAGTTCTGCCTTAGGCTCTGGAAACACCATATATTTT
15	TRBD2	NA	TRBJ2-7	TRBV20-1	CSALPSGGAFYEQYF	TGCAGTGCCCTCCCTAGCGGGGGGGCCTTCTACGAGCAGTACTTC
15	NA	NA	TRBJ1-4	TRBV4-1	CASSQDPSGHEKLFF	TGCGCCAGCAGCCAAGACCCGTCAGGGCATGAAAAACTGTTTTTT
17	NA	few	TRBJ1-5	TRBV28	CASSSGEGRDSNQPQHF	TGTGCCAGCAGTTCCGGGGAAGGACGGGACAGCAATCAGCCCCAGCATTTT
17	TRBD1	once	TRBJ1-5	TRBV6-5	CASSYSMTGGAHQPQHF	TGTGCCAGCAGTTACTCGATGACAGGGGGCGCTCACCAGCCCCAGCATTTT
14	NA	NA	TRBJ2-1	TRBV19	CASNYGGLDREQFF	TGTGCCAGTAACTACGGGGGGCTTGATCGTGAGCAGTTCTTC
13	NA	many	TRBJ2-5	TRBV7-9	CASSLSPGETQYF	TGTGCCAGCAGCTTAAGTCCAGGAGAGACCCAGTACTTC
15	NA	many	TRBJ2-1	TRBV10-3	CAISQAGISYNEQFF	TGTGCCATCAGTCAAGCGGGCATCTCCTACAATGAGCAGTTCTTC
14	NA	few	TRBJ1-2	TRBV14	CASSQVQLPTGYTF	TGTGCCAGCAGCCAAGTTCAGCTTCCTACTGGCTACACCTTC
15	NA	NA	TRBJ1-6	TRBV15	CATSREGSSNSPLHF	TGTGCCACCAGCAGAGAGGGCTCTAGTAATTCACCCCTCCACTTT
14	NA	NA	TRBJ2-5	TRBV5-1	CASSSEGGRETQYF	TGCGCCAGCAGCTCAGAGGGGGGGCGAGAGACCCAGTACTTC
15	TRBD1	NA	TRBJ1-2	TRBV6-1	CASRGQGRVSYGYTF	TGTGCCAGCAGGGGACAGGGTCGGGTGAGCTATGGCTACACCTTC
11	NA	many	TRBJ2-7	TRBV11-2	CASSLRDEQYF	TGTGCCAGCAGCTTAAGGGACGAGCAGTACTTC
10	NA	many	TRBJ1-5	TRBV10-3	CATADQPQHF	TGTGCCACGGCCGATCAGCCCCAGCATTTT
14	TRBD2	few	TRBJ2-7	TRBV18	CASSPEGLDYEQYF	TGTGCCAGCTCACCAGAGGGACTAGACTACGAGCAGTACTTC